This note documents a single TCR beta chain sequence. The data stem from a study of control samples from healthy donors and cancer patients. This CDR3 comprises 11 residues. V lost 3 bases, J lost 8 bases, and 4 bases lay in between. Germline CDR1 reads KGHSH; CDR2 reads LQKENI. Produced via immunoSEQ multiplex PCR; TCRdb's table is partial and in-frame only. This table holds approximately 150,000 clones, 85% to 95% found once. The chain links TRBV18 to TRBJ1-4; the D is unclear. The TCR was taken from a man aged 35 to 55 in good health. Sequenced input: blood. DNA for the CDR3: TGTGCCAGCTCACCTGGGGAAAAACTGTTTTTT. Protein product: CASSPGEKLFF.